Included here is one TCR beta chain sequence, with context. The sample is drawn from a study of T cells in tumors after PD-1 blockade. Study background: Excluded were patients with checkpoint blockade, immunosuppressants, or radiotherapy or other anti-cancer therapy within 4 weeks. A subset received ongoing vismodegib 150 mg daily alongside anti-PD-1 therapy. Mean per blood sample: 113,528 templates (about 24,679-260,000), some 36,000 unique clonotypes.

V was cut by 5 bases and J by 3 bases, with 11 bases left in between. CDR1 MNHEY and CDR2 SVGAGI come from the germline V gene. The CDR3 loop spans 13 amino acids. TCRdb's table, derived via immunoSEQ multiplex PCR, lists solely in-frame clones and lacks some. The sample lists 20,000 or so clones, over 70% occurring once. Input was roughly 550 ng to 6,004 ng of genomic DNA from tumor or blood. The sequenced sample was PBMCs, obtained after anti-PD-1 therapy. J is TRBJ2-7 and V is TRBV6-5; D may correspond to TRBD1 or TRBD2 (6 bases each). This sequence originates from a human donor with advanced basal cell or squamous cell carcinoma (not recorded which). CDR3 amino acids: CASSPGDFYEQYF. CDR3 bases: TGTGCCAGCAGTCCAGGGGACTTCTACGAGCAGTACTTC.